The rows below give T cell receptor beta chains drawn from one sample of a study of technical replicates of blood from several donors. Clones were sequenced by immunoSEQ multiplex PCR, and TCRdb holds only the in-frame ones, with some missing. The top ten clones hold about 0.27% of a sample with around 70,000 clones, 95% of them seen once. Input material: T cells isolated from PBMCs. The receptors were gathered from a human donor in good health. CDR3s include the opening cysteine and the closing phenylalanine or tryptophan. Each record gives: CDR3 DNA, CDR3 protein, J gene, V gene, clone size, D gene. D genes are given only for firm matches. Not all rows give a size; the values are once, few, many and, for expanded clones, a class.

cdr3_nt: TGTGCCAGCAGCCAGGACAGGGGAGGCACAGATACGCAGTATTTT; cdr3_aa: CASSQDRGGTDTQYF; j_call: TRBJ2-3; v_call: TRBV2; clone_size: -; d_call: TRBD1
cdr3_nt: TGTGCCAGCAGTTCGCAAGGGGGCCTCACAGATACGCAGTATTTT; cdr3_aa: CASSSQGGLTDTQYF; j_call: TRBJ2-3; v_call: TRBV28; clone_size: -; d_call: TRBD1
cdr3_nt: TGTGCCAGCAGTCGGAGCGGGGGGACCACAGATACGCAGTATTTT; cdr3_aa: CASSRSGGTTDTQYF; j_call: TRBJ2-3; v_call: TRBV5-4; clone_size: -; d_call: TRBD2
cdr3_nt: TGTGCCAGTAGTCCCGCGCACAGGGGTTCGGGGGACGAGCAGTACTTC; cdr3_aa: CASSPAHRGSGDEQYF; j_call: TRBJ2-7; v_call: TRBV19; clone_size: -; d_call: -
cdr3_nt: TGTGCCAGCAGCCAACTCCGACTAGCTTCAAGAAATGAGCAGTTCTTC; cdr3_aa: CASSQLRLASRNEQFF; j_call: TRBJ2-1; v_call: TRBV28; clone_size: -; d_call: TRBD2
cdr3_nt: TGTGCCAGTAGTATAGGGACAGCTCGCCGTCTTAATCAGCCCCAGCATTTT; cdr3_aa: CASSIGTARRLNQPQHF; j_call: TRBJ1-5; v_call: TRBV19; clone_size: -; d_call: -
cdr3_nt: TGTGCCAGCAGCACCGGGAGCTCCCTCGAGCAGTACTTC; cdr3_aa: CASSTGSSLEQYF; j_call: TRBJ2-7; v_call: TRBV5-4; clone_size: -; d_call: -
cdr3_nt: TGTGCCAGTAGCCTTGGACTAGCGGGATTTCAAGAGACCCAGTACTTC; cdr3_aa: CASSLGLAGFQETQYF; j_call: TRBJ2-5; v_call: TRBV19; clone_size: once; d_call: TRBD2
cdr3_nt: TGTGCCAGCAGCCCTCGACAGGGCGGGATCAATGAGCAGTTCTTC; cdr3_aa: CASSPRQGGINEQFF; j_call: TRBJ2-1; v_call: TRBV4-2; clone_size: -; d_call: -
cdr3_nt: TGTGCCAGCAGCTCCGGGACAGGGTTTCAGCCCCAGCATTTT; cdr3_aa: CASSSGTGFQPQHF; j_call: TRBJ1-5; v_call: TRBV7-9; clone_size: -; d_call: TRBD1
cdr3_nt: TGTGCCAGCAGCCCAGGGGAGCTCTATCGCACAGATACGCAGTATTTT; cdr3_aa: CASSPGELYRTDTQYF; j_call: TRBJ2-3; v_call: TRBV4-2; clone_size: -; d_call: -
cdr3_nt: TGTGCCAGCAACGCGGGGGGAGACTATCGGCTGTTTTTT; cdr3_aa: CASNAGGDYRLFF; j_call: TRBJ2-2; v_call: TRBV28; clone_size: -; d_call: TRBD2
cdr3_nt: TGTGCCAGCAGTGATTCCGGACAGGGGTACACTGAAGCTTTCTTT; cdr3_aa: CASSDSGQGYTEAFF; j_call: TRBJ1-1; v_call: TRBV6-1; clone_size: -; d_call: TRBD1
cdr3_nt: TGTGCCAGCAGCCCAACAGACGACAGGCGGAAATATAATCAGCCCCAGCATTTT; cdr3_aa: CASSPTDDRRKYNQPQHF; j_call: TRBJ1-5; v_call: TRBV11-2; clone_size: -; d_call: -
cdr3_nt: TGTGCCAGCTCACCGACTAGCGGAGCCAATGAGCAGTTCTTC; cdr3_aa: CASSPTSGANEQFF; j_call: TRBJ2-1; v_call: TRBV18; clone_size: -; d_call: TRBD2
cdr3_nt: TGCAGCGTTGTGCCCCCGGGATTGACAGATACGCAGTATTTT; cdr3_aa: CSVVPPGLTDTQYF; j_call: TRBJ2-3; v_call: TRBV29-1; clone_size: -; d_call: -
cdr3_nt: TGCGCCAGCAGCCATAGAGCAGAGGACACTGAAGCTTTCTTT; cdr3_aa: CASSHRAEDTEAFF; j_call: TRBJ1-1; v_call: TRBV5-1; clone_size: -; d_call: -
cdr3_nt: TGTGCCAGCAGCGCCGGGATGAATCAGCCCCAGCATTTT; cdr3_aa: CASSAGMNQPQHF; j_call: TRBJ1-5; v_call: TRBV7-8; clone_size: -; d_call: -
cdr3_nt: TGTGCCAGCAGCTTAGGCAGGGTTGAAAAACTGTTTTTT; cdr3_aa: CASSLGRVEKLFF; j_call: TRBJ1-4; v_call: TRBV13; clone_size: -; d_call: -
cdr3_nt: TGTGCCAGCAGCCCTCTAGCGGGGGGGCCGACCGGGGAGCTGTTTTTT; cdr3_aa: CASSPLAGGPTGELFF; j_call: TRBJ2-2; v_call: TRBV7-3; clone_size: once; d_call: TRBD2
cdr3_nt: TGCGCCAGCAGCTTGGCGCGGGACCATAGCACAGATACGCAGTATTTT; cdr3_aa: CASSLARDHSTDTQYF; j_call: TRBJ2-3; v_call: TRBV5-1; clone_size: once; d_call: -
cdr3_nt: TGTGCCAGCAGCCCCGGTTGGAGCAATGAGCAGTTCTTC; cdr3_aa: CASSPGWSNEQFF; j_call: TRBJ2-1; v_call: TRBV9; clone_size: -; d_call: -
cdr3_nt: TGTGCCAGCAGCTTGCGGTTGGCAGGTGTAGGCTCTGGAAACACCATATATTTT; cdr3_aa: CASSLRLAGVGSGNTIYF; j_call: TRBJ1-3; v_call: TRBV5-6; clone_size: -; d_call: -
cdr3_nt: TGTGCCAGCAGTGGACTAGCGGGGACAGATACGCAGTATTTT; cdr3_aa: CASSGLAGTDTQYF; j_call: TRBJ2-3; v_call: TRBV6-1; clone_size: -; d_call: TRBD2
cdr3_nt: TGTGCCAGCAGCTTAGAAGGGGCCCTAGGGACCCAGTACTTC; cdr3_aa: CASSLEGALGTQYF; j_call: TRBJ2-5; v_call: TRBV11-2; clone_size: -; d_call: -
cdr3_nt: TGTGCCAGCAGTCCCACTGGGACAGGGGTCTCCTACGAGCAGTACTTC; cdr3_aa: CASSPTGTGVSYEQYF; j_call: TRBJ2-7; v_call: TRBV28; clone_size: -; d_call: TRBD1
cdr3_nt: TGTGCCAGCAGCAAAGCTCGGGAGACCCAGTACTTC; cdr3_aa: CASSKARETQYF; j_call: TRBJ2-5; v_call: TRBV21-1; clone_size: -; d_call: -
cdr3_nt: TGTGCCAGCGGGGCGGCGGGGCGTGGTGGCTACACCTTC; cdr3_aa: CASGAAGRGGYTF; j_call: TRBJ1-2; v_call: TRBV21-1; clone_size: -; d_call: -
cdr3_nt: TGTGCCAGCTCTAACGGCTACGAGCAGTACTTC; cdr3_aa: CASSNGYEQYF; j_call: TRBJ2-7; v_call: TRBV6-5; clone_size: -; d_call: -
cdr3_nt: TGTGCCAGCAGTACTGGGACTAGCGGGAGGGCCGATACGCAGTATTTT; cdr3_aa: CASSTGTSGRADTQYF; j_call: TRBJ2-3; v_call: TRBV6-6; clone_size: once; d_call: TRBD2
cdr3_nt: TGTGCCAGTAAAGTGGCGGGCAACTACGAGCAGTACTTC; cdr3_aa: CASKVAGNYEQYF; j_call: TRBJ2-7; v_call: TRBV19; clone_size: -; d_call: -
cdr3_nt: TGTGCCAGCAGCTTAACTAGCGCGAGCACAGATACGCAGTATTTT; cdr3_aa: CASSLTSASTDTQYF; j_call: TRBJ2-3; v_call: TRBV5-4; clone_size: -; d_call: TRBD2
cdr3_nt: TGTGCCAGCAGCGTAGCTTGGAGGGTTGACACCGGGGAGCTGTTTTTT; cdr3_aa: CASSVAWRVDTGELFF; j_call: TRBJ2-2; v_call: TRBV9; clone_size: -; d_call: -
cdr3_nt: TGTGCCAGCACCCCTTTAGGAGATACCTACGAGCAGTACTTC; cdr3_aa: CASTPLGDTYEQYF; j_call: TRBJ2-7; v_call: TRBV6-6; clone_size: -; d_call: -
cdr3_nt: TGTGCCAGCAGCCCCCCTAGCGGGAGTGTCGTTAACGATGAGCAGTTCTTC; cdr3_aa: CASSPPSGSVVNDEQFF; j_call: TRBJ2-1; v_call: TRBV28; clone_size: -; d_call: TRBD2
cdr3_nt: TGTGCCAGCGGATATCAAAGGACTAGAGACACAGATACGCAGTATTTT; cdr3_aa: CASGYQRTRDTDTQYF; j_call: TRBJ2-3; v_call: TRBV27; clone_size: -; d_call: TRBD2
cdr3_nt: TGTGCCAGCAGCGAAGGTATGGACTACTACGAGCAGTACTTC; cdr3_aa: CASSEGMDYYEQYF; j_call: TRBJ2-7; v_call: TRBV7-2; clone_size: -; d_call: -
cdr3_nt: TGTGCCAGCTCACCGGGCCGCAACACTGAAGCTTTCTTT; cdr3_aa: CASSPGRNTEAFF; j_call: TRBJ1-1; v_call: TRBV18; clone_size: -; d_call: -
cdr3_nt: TGTGCCAGCAGTTCCGGTTCACGCCCCTACAATGAGCAGTTCTTC; cdr3_aa: CASSSGSRPYNEQFF; j_call: TRBJ2-1; v_call: TRBV5-6; clone_size: -; d_call: -
cdr3_nt: TGTGCCAGCAGTTTCGTCGGGGGGGCGGCAGATACGCAGTATTTT; cdr3_aa: CASSFVGGAADTQYF; j_call: TRBJ2-3; v_call: TRBV6-6; clone_size: -; d_call: TRBD2